These T cell receptor beta chains were read from a single sample in a study of cytomegalovirus exposure and HLA in healthy donors. Some clones are missing from TCRdb's copy, which holds only in-frame ones; the method was immunoSEQ multiplex PCR. Of about 140,000 clones in the sample, about 86% are singletons; the top ten hold about 3.8%. Sample: PBMCs. Receptors were obtained from a man aged 35-49 years in good health and CMV-seropositive. The CDR3 runs from the conserved cysteine through the conserved F or W.

v_gene	j_gene	CDR3aa
TRBV7-9	TRBJ2-7	CASSPGHPYEQYF
TRBV5-8	TRBJ2-5	CASSLVGAATIGTQYF
TRBV7-3	TRBJ2-5	CASSLYQGVGETQYF
TRBV6-4	TRBJ1-1	CASSEIPNTEAFF
TRBV7-9	TRBJ2-3	CASSRRLADPSTDTQYF
TRBV4-1	TRBJ1-5	CASSQDSIGQPQHF
TRBV18	TRBJ2-7	CASRGREGPNEQYF
TRBV7-9	TRBJ2-3	CASSLPDRGTDTQYF
TRBV7-9	TRBJ2-3	CASSLAGDRPTDTQYF
TRBV7-3	TRBJ2-5	CASSLNAGGRIGETQYF
TRBV7-2	TRBJ2-6	CASSRRTFRGAGANVLTF
TRBV6-5	TRBJ1-6	CASSYSRNNSPLHF
TRBV29-1	TRBJ2-6	CSVWTRGPSGANVLTF
TRBV5-1	TRBJ2-7	CASSLAPSGGLLSYEQYF
TRBV7-6	TRBJ2-4	CASSLVASSGERRGNIQYF
TRBV19	TRBJ1-2	CATSLVQGWLNYGYTF
TRBV9	TRBJ2-3	CASSVGLAGAADTQYF
TRBV6-1	TRBJ1-2	CASSEALQNYGYTF
TRBV11-3	TRBJ1-2	CASSLVQGTGYTF
TRBV5-1	TRBJ2-7	CASSTSDSGQGGYEQYF